This T cell receptor (beta chain) was identified during a study of blood T cell repertoires in COVID-19. On the study more broadly: Some COVID-19 samples were acute and others convalescent; all came from the United States, Italy and Spain. Sample material is recorded as cDNA or gDNA derived from T cells, B-cell-depleted T cells, or PBMCs.

Original handling: Amplification with reference gene primers provided the estimates of nucleated cell counts. The method was immunoSEQ multiplex PCR; TCRdb's version includes in-frame clones alone and lacks a portion of them. V and J calls and clone size are copied from that table; D and trimming were computed from the DNA. The data contain roughly 200,000 clones, 70% to 90% of them seen just once; the ten biggest clones take up less than 5.5%. The germline V and J ends were trimmed by 0 bases and 4 bases, with 12 bases remaining between them. The length of the CDR3 is 15 residues. Germline V CDR1 and CDR2: MNHNY, SVGAGI (reference sequence).

Sequencing used peripheral blood. The chain has TRBV6-6 and TRBJ1-2; D possibly corresponds to TRBD1 (6 bases). The receptor was isolated from a woman older than 75 with acute or convalescent COVID-19. The CDR3 coding sequence is TGTGCCAGCAGTTACTCCCACAGGGTCTCCTATGGCTACACCTTC. Translated, it gives CASSYSHRVSYGYTF.